Here is one T cell receptor beta chain with its context. This sample is drawn from a study of T cell responses to AZD1222 COVID-19 vaccine. The repertoire was sequenced with immunoSEQ multiplex PCR; TCRdb's copy has only in-frame clones and lacks some. The sample totals around 150,000 clones; its top ten clones hold roughly 2%. V gave up 7 bases and J gave up 3 bases, with 17 bases separating them. CDR3 length: 15 amino acids. Germline CDR1 reads SGHTA; CDR2 reads FQGNSA. The receptor's source is an adult in good health. Sequenced input: peripheral blood. The rearrangement joins TRBV7-2 to TRBJ2-3; D may be TRBD2 (7 bases). The CDR3 DNA is TGTGCCAGCACCCGCCCCGGGGGGCAAACAGATACGCAGTATTTT. It specifies CASTRPGGQTDTQYF. Supplemented by reference TRBV7-2 and TRBJ2-3, the full variable domain reads GAGVSQSPSNKVTEKGKDVELRCDPISGHTALYWYRQSLGQGLEFLIYFQGNSAPDKSGLPSDRFSAERTGGSVSTLTIQRTQQEDSAVYLCASTRPGGQTDTQYFGPGTRLTVL.